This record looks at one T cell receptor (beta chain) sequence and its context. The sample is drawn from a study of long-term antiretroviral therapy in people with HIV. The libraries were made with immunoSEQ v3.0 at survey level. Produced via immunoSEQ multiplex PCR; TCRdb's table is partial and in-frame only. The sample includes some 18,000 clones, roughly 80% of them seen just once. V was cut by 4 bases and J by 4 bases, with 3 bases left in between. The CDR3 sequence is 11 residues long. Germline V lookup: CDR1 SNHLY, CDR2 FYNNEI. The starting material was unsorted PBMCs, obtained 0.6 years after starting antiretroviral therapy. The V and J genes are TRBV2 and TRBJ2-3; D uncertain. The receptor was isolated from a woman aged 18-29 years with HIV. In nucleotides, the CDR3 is TGTGCCAGCAGTGCCGCAGATACGCAGTATTTT. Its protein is CASSAADTQYF. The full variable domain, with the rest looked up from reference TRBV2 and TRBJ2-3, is EPEVTQTPSHQVTQMGQEVILRCVPISNHLYFYWYRQILGQKVEFLVSFYNNEISEKSEIFDDQFSVERPDGSNFTLKIRSTKLEDSAMYFCASSAADTQYFGPGTRLTVL.